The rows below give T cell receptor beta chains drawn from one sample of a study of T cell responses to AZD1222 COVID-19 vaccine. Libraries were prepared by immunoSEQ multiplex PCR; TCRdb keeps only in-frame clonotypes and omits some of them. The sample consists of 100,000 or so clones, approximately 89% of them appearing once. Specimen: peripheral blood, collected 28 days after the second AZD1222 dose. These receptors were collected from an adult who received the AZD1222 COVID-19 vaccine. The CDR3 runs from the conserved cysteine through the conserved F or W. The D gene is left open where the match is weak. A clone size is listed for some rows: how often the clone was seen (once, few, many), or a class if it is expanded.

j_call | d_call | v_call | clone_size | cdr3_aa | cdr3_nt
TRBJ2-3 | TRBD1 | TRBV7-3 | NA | CASRDTGGTDTQYF | TGTGCCAGCAGAGATACAGGGGGCACAGATACGCAGTATTTT
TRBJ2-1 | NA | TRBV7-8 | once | CASSGGGGIREQFF | TGTGCCAGCAGCGGAGGAGGGGGTATACGGGAGCAGTTCTTC
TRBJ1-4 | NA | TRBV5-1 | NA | CASSLRAGAGEKLFF | TGCGCCAGCAGCTTGCGGGCGGGGGCGGGCGAAAAACTGTTTTTT
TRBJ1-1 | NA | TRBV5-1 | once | CASSLVILRDTNTEAFF | TGCGCCAGCAGCTTGGTCATACTACGTGACACGAACACTGAAGCTTTCTTT
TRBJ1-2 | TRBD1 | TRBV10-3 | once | CAISGRPKAGGNGYTF | TGTGCCATCAGTGGCCGCCCTAAGGCAGGGGGAAATGGCTACACCTTC
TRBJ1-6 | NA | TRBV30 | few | CAWRGSSPLHF | TGTGCCTGGAGGGGGTCTTCACCCCTCCACTTT
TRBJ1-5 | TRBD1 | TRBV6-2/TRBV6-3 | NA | CASSYSRGQTQPQHF | TGTGCCAGCAGTTACTCGCGGGGACAGACACAGCCCCAGCATTTT
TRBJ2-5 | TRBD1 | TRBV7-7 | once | CASSLAGTGIETQYF | TGTGCTAGCAGCTTGGCCGGGACAGGGATTGAGACCCAGTACTTC
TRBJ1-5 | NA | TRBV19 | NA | CASSISVQGGAQPQHF | TGTGCCAGTAGTATTTCCGTCCAGGGAGGAGCTCAGCCCCAGCATTTT
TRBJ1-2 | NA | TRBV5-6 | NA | CASNLGLIDSNYGYTF | TGTGCCAGCAACCTGGGCCTGATCGATTCTAACTATGGCTACACCTTC
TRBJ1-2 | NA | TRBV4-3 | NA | CASSPGDSNYGYTF | TGCGCCAGCAGCCCGGGGGACTCTAACTATGGCTACACCTTC
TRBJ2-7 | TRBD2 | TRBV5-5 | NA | CASSRTSGPYEQYF | TGTGCCAGCAGCCGGACTAGCGGACCCTACGAGCAGTACTTC
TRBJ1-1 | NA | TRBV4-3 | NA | CASSQEVHVGTEAFF | TGCGCCAGCAGCCAAGAGGTACACGTGGGCACTGAAGCTTTCTTT
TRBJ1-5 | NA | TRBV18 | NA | CASSPMGLGNQPQHF | TGTGCCAGCTCACCAATGGGGTTGGGCAATCAGCCCCAGCATTTT
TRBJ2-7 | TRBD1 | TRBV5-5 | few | CASSIGQGRSYEQYF | TGTGCCAGCAGCATAGGACAGGGGCGCTCCTACGAGCAGTACTTC
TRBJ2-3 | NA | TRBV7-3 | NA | CASSLIRGDTQYF | TGTGCCAGCAGCTTAATACGGGGGGATACGCAGTATTTT
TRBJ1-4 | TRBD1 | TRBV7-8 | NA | CASSRGPEEKLFF | TGTGCCAGCTCGAGGGGGCCAGAGGAAAAACTGTTTTTT
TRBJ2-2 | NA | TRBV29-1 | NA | CSVEGGNTGELFF | TGCAGCGTTGAAGGCGGGAACACCGGGGAGCTGTTTTTT
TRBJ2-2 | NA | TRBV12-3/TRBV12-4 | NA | CASSLGLPGELFF | TGTGCCAGCAGTTTAGGTTTGCCCGGGGAGCTGTTTTTT
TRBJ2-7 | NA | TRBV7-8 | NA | CASSFNVGGAYEQYF | TGTGCCAGCAGCTTTAATGTCGGAGGAGCCTACGAGCAGTACTTC
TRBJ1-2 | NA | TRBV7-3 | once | CASIQLTAHPDGYTF | TGTGCCAGCATCCAATTGACCGCTCACCCGGATGGCTACACCTTC
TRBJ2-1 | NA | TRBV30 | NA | CAWSVESPNEQFF | TGTGCCTGGAGTGTAGAGTCCCCCAATGAGCAGTTCTTC
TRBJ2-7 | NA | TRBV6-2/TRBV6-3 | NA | CASSPSGYEQYF | TGTGCCAGCAGTCCCTCGGGCTACGAGCAGTACTTC
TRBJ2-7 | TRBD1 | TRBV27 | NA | CASSPIRDRAYEQYF | TGTGCCAGCAGTCCTATACGGGACAGAGCCTACGAGCAGTACTTC
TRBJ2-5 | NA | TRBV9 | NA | CASSVGRAVQETQYF | TGTGCCAGCAGCGTAGGTCGGGCGGTACAAGAGACCCAGTACTTC
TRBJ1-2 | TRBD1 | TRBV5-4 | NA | CASSTGDGNYGYTF | TGTGCCAGCAGCACAGGGGACGGTAACTATGGCTACACCTTC
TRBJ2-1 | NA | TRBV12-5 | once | CASGLQWGSDNEQFF | TGTGCTAGTGGTTTGCAGTGGGGCTCGGACAATGAGCAGTTCTTC
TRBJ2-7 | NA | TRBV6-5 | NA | CASSLGPREQYF | TGTGCCAGCAGTTTAGGTCCTCGCGAGCAGTACTTC
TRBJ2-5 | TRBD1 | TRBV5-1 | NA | CASSPGQGAYRLETQYF | TGCGCCAGCAGCCCCGGACAGGGGGCTTATAGGTTAGAGACCCAGTACTTC
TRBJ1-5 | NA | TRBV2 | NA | CASTDGPSQHF | TGTGCCAGCACGGACGGACCCTCCCAGCATTTT
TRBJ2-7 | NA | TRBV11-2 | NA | CASSFHTNTEQYF | TGTGCCAGCAGCTTTCACACAAATACCGAGCAGTACTTC
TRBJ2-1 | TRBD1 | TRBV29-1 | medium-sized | CSVPNRGTGRTGIDEQFF | TGCAGCGTTCCTAATCGCGGGACAGGTAGGACTGGTATAGATGAGCAGTTCTTC
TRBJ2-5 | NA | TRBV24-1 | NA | CATSPIGWWETQYF | TGTGCCACCAGTCCTATAGGGTGGTGGGAGACCCAGTACTTC
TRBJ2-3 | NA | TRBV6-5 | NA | CASIGLDNTQYF | TGTGCCAGCATCGGGCTGGACAATACGCAGTATTTT
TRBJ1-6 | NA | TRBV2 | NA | CASSEGRVSLHF | TGTGCCAGCAGTGAAGGGAGGGTTTCCCTCCACTTT
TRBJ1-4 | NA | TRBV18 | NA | CASSPRTAPNEKLFF | TGTGCCAGCTCACCACGGACAGCTCCTAATGAAAAACTGTTTTTT
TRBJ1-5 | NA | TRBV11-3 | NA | CASSLGGFNQPQHF | TGTGCCAGCAGCTTAGGGGGATTCAATCAGCCCCAGCATTTT
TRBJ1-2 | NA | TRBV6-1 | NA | CASSEGGFYGYTF | TGTGCCAGCAGTGAAGGAGGGTTCTATGGCTACACCTTC
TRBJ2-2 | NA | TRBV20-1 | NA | CSALSWELFF | TGCAGTGCTTTATCGTGGGAGCTGTTTTTT
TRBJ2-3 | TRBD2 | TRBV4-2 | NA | CASSQFAGGTTDTQYF | TGTGCCAGCAGCCAGTTTGCGGGGGGGACGACAGATACGCAGTATTTT
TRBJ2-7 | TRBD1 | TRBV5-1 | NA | CASSFDPGGSEQYF | TGCGCCAGCAGCTTCGACCCAGGGGGATCCGAGCAGTACTTC
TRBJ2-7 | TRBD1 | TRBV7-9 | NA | CASSSRTGNYEQYF | TGTGCCAGCAGCTCCAGGACAGGTAACTACGAGCAGTACTTC